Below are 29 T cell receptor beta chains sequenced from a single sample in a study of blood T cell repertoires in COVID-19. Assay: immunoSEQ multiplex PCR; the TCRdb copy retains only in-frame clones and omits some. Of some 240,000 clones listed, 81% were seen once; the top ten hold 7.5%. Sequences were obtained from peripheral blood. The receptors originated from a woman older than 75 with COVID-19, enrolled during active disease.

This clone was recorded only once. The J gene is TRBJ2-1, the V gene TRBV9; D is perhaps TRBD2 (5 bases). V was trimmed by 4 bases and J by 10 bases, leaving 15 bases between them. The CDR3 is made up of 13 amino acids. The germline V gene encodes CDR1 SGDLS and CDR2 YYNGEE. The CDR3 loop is CASSPRSGPEQFF. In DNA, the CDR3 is TGTGCCAGCAGCCCCCGAAGCGGACCAGAGCAGTTCTTC.

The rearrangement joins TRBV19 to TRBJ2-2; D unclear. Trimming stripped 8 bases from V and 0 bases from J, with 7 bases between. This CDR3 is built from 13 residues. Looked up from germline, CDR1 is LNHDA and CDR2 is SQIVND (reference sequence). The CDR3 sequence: CASSNANTGELFF. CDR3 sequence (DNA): TGTGCCAGTTCTAATGCGAACACCGGGGAGCTGTTTTTT.

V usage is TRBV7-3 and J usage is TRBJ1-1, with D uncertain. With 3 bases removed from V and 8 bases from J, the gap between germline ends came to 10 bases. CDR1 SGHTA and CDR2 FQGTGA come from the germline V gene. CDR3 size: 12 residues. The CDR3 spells CASSFAGGEAFF. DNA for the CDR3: TGTGCCAGCAGCTTCGCAGGCGGGGAAGCTTTCTTT.

The CDR3 sequence: CASNAGTNYEQYF. DNA of the CDR3: TGTGCCAGCAACGCCGGGACAAATTACGAGCAGTACTTC. The chain carries TRBV7-9 and TRBJ2-7, with D possibly TRBD1 on 6 matching bases. The length of the CDR3 is 13 residues. The germline V and J ends were trimmed by 7 bases and 4 bases, with 14 bases remaining between them. The germline gives CDR1 SEHNR, CDR2 FQNEAQ (reference sequence).

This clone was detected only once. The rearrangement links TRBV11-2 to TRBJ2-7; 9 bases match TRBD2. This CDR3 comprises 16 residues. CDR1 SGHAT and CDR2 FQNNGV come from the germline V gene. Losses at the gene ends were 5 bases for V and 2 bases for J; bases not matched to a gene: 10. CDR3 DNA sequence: TGTGCCAGCAGCCCGCGGGGGGGCCTAGTCCCCTACGAGCAGTACTTC. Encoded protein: CASSPRGGLVPYEQYF.

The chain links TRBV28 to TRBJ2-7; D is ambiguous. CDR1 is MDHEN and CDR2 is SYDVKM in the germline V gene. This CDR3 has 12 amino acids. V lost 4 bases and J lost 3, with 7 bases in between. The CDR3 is CASSSGFYEQYF. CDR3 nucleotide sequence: TGTGCCAGCAGTTCCGGGTTCTACGAGCAGTACTTC. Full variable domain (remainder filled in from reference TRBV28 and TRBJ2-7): DVKVTQSSRYLVKRTGEKVFLECVQDMDHENMFWYRQDPGLGLRLIYFSYDVKMKEKGDIPEGYSVSREKKERFSLILESASTNQTSMYLCASSSGFYEQYFGPGTRLTVT.

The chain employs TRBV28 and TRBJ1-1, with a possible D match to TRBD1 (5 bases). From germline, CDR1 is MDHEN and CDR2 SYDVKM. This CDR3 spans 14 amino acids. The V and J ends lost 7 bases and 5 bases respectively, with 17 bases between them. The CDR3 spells CASTAFRVETEAFF. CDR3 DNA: TGTGCCAGCACCGCGTTCAGGGTTGAGACTGAAGCTTTCTTT.

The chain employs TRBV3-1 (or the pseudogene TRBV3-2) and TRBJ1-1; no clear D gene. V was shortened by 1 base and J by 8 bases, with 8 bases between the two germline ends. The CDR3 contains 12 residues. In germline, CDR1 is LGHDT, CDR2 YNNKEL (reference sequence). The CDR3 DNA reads TGTGCCAGCAGCCAAGGAGGTGGGGAAGCTTTCTTT. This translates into CASSQGGGEAFF.

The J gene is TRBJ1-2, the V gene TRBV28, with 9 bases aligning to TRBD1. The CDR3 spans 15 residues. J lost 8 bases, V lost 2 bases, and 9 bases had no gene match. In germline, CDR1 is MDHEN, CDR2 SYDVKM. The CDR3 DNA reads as TGTGCCAGCAGTTTAGCAAGGGACAGGGTCTACGGCTACACCTTC. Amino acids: CASSLARDRVYGYTF.

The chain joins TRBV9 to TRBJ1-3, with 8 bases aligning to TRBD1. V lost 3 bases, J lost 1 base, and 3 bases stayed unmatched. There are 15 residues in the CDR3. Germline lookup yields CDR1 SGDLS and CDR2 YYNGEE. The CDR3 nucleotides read TGTGCCAGCAGCGCCGGGACAGGATCTGGAAACACCATATATTTT. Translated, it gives CASSAGTGSGNTIYF.

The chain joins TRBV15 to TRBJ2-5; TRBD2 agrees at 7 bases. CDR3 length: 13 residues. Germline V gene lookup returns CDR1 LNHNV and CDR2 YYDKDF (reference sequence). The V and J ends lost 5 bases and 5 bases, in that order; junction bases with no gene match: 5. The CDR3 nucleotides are TGTGCCACCAGCTGGGTGGGGGGGGAGACCCAGTACTTC. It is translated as CATSWVGGETQYF.

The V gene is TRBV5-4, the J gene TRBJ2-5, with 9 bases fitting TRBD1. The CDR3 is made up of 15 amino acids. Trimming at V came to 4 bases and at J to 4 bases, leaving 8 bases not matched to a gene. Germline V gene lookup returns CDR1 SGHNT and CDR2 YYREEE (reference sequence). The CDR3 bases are TGTGCCAGCAGCAGTGGACAGGGGAGGTCAGAGACCCAGTACTTC. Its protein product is CASSSGQGRSETQYF. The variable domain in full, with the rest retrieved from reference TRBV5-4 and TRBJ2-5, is ETGVTQSPTHLIKTRGQQVTLRCSSQSGHNTVSWYQQALGQGPQFIFQYYREEENGRGNFPPRFSGLQFPNYSSELNVNALELDDSALYLCASSSGQGRSETQYFGPGTRLLVL.

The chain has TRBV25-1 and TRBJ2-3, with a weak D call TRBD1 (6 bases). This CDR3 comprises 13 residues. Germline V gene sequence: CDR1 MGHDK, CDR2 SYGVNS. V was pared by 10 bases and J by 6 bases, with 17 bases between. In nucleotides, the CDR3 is TGTGCCACCGGAGGTGGGGGCGCGGATACGCAGTATTTT. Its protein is CATGGGGADTQYF.

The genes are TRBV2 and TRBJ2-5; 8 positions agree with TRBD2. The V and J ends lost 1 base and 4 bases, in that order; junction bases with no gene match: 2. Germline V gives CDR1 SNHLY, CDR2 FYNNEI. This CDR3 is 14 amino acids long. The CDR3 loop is CASSEGTSLETQYF. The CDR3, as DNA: TGTGCCAGCAGTGAAGGGACTAGCCTAGAGACCCAGTACTTC.

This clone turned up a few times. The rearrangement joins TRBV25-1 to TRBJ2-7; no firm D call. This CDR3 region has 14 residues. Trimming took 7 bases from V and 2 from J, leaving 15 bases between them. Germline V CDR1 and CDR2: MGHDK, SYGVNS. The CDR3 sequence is CASMSLTVPYEQYF. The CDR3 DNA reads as TGTGCCAGCATGTCCCTAACAGTACCCTACGAGCAGTACTTC.

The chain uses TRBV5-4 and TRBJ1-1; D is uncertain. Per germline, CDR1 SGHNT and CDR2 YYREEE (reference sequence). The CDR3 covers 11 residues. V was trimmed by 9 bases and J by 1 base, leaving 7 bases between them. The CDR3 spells CATYRNTEAFF. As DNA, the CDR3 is TGTGCCACCTACAGGAACACTGAAGCTTTCTTT.

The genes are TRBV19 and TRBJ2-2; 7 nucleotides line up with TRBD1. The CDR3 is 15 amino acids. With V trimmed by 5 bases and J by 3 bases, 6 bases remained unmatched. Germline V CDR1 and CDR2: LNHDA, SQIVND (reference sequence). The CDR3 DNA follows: TGTGCCAGTAGTCCCTGGACAGGAGACACCGGGGAGCTGTTTTTT. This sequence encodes CASSPWTGDTGELFF. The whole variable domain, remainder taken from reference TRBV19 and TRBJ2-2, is DGGITQSPKYLFRKEGQNVTLSCEQNLNHDAMYWYRQDPGQGLRLIYYSQIVNDFQKGDIAEGYSVSREKKESFPLTVTSAQKNPTAFYLCASSPWTGDTGELFFGEGSRLTVL.

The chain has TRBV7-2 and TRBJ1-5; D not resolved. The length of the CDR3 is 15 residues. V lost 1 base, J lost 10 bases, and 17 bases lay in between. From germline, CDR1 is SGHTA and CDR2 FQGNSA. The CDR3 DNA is TGTGCCAGCAGCTTAGAGGCCGGGATTCCAAGTCCCCAGCATTTT. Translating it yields CASSLEAGIPSPQHF.

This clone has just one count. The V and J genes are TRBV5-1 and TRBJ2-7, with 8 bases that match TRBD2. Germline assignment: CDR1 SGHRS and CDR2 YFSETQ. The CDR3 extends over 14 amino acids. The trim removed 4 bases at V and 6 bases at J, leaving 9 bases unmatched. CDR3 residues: CASSLSGTSGEQYF. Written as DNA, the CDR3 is TGCGCCAGCAGCCTCTCCGGGACTAGTGGCGAGCAGTACTTC.

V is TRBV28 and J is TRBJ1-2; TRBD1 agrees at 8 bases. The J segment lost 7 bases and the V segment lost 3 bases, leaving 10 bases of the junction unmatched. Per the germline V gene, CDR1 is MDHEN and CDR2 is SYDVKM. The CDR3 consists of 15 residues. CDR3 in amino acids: CASSFIRGLLAGYTF. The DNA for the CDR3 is TGTGCCAGCAGTTTTATCAGGGGGCTTTTGGCTGGCTACACCTTC.

CDR3 region: CASSQVGDLRGGYTF. The DNA for the CDR3 is TGCGCCAGCAGCCAAGTAGGAGACCTTCGGGGAGGCTACACCTTC. The chain combines TRBV4-1 with TRBJ1-2; unclear D gene. Germline V gene data show CDR1 as MGHRA and CDR2 as YSYEKL. V dropped 1 base and J dropped 8 bases, with 17 bases sitting between them. This CDR3 has 15 residues.

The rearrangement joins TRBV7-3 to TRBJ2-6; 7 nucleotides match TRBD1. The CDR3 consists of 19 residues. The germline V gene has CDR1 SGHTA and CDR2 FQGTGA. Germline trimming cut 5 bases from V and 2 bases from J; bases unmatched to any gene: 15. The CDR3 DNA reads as TGTGCCAGCAGCCCACCCCATTCAGACAGGGTAACTGGGGCCAACGTCCTGACTTTC. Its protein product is CASSPPHSDRVTGANVLTF.

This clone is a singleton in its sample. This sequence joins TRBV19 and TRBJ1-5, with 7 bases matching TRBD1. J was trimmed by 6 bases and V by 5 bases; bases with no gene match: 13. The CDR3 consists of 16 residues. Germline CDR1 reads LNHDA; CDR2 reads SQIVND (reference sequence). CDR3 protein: CASSAYPQGWGQPQHF. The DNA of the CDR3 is TGTGCCAGTAGTGCGTACCCACAGGGGTGGGGTCAGCCCCAGCATTTT.

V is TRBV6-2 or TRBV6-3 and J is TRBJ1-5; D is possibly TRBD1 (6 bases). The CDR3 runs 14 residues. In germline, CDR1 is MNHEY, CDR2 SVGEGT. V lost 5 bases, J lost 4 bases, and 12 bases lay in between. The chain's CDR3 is CASSVRGGNQPQHF. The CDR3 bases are TGTGCCAGCAGTGTCAGGGGTGGGAATCAGCCCCAGCATTTT.

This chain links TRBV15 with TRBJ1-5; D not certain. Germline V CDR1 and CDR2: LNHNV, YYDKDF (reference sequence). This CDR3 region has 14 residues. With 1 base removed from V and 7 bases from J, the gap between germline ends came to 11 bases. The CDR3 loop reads CATSRGEGWQPQHF. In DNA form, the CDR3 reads TGTGCCACCAGCAGAGGGGAGGGTTGGCAGCCCCAGCATTTT.

CDR3 protein: CASSQETGFHGYTF. For the CDR3, the DNA is TGCGCCAGCAGCCAAGAGACAGGGTTCCATGGCTACACCTTC. The gene calls are TRBV4-3 and TRBJ1-2; 7 bases fit TRBD1. Germline V gene lookup returns CDR1 LGHNA and CDR2 YSLEER. V lost 0 bases to trimming and J lost 6 bases; unmatched junction nucleotides: 4. The CDR3 runs 14 residues.

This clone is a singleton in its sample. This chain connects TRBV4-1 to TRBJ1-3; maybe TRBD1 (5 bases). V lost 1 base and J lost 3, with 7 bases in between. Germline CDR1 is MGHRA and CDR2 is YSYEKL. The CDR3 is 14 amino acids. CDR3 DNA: TGCGCCAGCAGCCAAGGAAGGGGTGGAAACACCATATATTTT. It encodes CASSQGRGGNTIYF.

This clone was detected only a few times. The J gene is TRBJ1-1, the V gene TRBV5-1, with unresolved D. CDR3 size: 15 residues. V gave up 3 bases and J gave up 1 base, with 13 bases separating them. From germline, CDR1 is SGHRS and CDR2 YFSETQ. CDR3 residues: CASSSWPGPNTEAFF. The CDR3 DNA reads TGCGCCAGCAGCTCCTGGCCGGGTCCGAACACTGAAGCTTTCTTT.

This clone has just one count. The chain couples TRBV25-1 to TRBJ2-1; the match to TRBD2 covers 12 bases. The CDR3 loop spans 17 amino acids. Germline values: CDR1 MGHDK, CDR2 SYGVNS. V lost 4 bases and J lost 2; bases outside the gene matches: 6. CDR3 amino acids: CASSGWTSGETYNEQFF. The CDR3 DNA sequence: TGTGCCAGCAGTGGTTGGACTAGCGGGGAAACCTACAATGAGCAGTTCTTC.